This paragraph covers one TCR beta chain sequence. Its target is not known. PCR primers comprised 60 Vbeta and 13 Jbeta primers. This table comes from immunoSEQ multiplex PCR, and its TCRdb copy is limited to in-frame clones, with some not included. The data hold a few hundred thousand clones, with about four fifths observed a single time. This entry belongs to a study of cytomegalovirus exposure and HLA in healthy donors. General observations from the study: Other equally common chains were less clonally expanded than HLA-associated TCR beta chains, a later analysis showed. Exclusion as indistinguishable affected some V segments, including TRBV6-2 and TRBV6-3.

The CDR3 covers 13 residues. Germline CDR1 and CDR2: LNHDA and SQIVND (reference sequence). The V gene lost 6 bases and the J gene lost 3 bases, with 9 bases spanning the gap. This chain links TRBV19 with TRBJ1-5; maybe TRBD1 (5 bases). Material: PBMCs. The source of this sequence is a woman in her fifties or sixties in good health and CMV-seropositive. Here the CDR3 DNA reads TGTGCCAGTAGACCGACAGTCAATCAGCCCCAGCATTTT. Translation gives CASRPTVNQPQHF.